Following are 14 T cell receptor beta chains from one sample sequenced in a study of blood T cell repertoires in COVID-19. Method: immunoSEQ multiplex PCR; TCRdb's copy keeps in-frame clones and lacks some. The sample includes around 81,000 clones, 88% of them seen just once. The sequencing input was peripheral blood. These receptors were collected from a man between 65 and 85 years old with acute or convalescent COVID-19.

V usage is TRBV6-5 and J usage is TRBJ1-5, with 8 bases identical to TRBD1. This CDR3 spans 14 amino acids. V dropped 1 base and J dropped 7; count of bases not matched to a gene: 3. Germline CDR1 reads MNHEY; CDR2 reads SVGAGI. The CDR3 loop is CASSYLQGAQPQHF. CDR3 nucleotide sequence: TGTGCCAGCAGTTACTTGCAGGGGGCCCAGCCCCAGCATTTT.

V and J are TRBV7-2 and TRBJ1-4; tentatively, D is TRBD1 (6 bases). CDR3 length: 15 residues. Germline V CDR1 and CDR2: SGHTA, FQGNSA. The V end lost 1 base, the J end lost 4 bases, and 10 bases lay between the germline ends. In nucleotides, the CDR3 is TGTGCCAGCAGCTTAGAAGGACAGAGTAATGAAAAACTGTTTTTT. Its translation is CASSLEGQSNEKLFF.

The CDR3 loop reads CASSLAGVNSNEQFF. The CDR3 coding sequence is TGTGCCAGCAGCCTAGCGGGAGTAAATTCCAATGAGCAGTTCTTC. The V and J genes are TRBV14 and TRBJ2-1, with TRBD2 matching 9 bases. J lost 6 bases, V lost 4 bases, and 7 bases had no gene match. Germline CDR1 is SGHDN and CDR2 is FVKESK. The CDR3 totals 15 residues.

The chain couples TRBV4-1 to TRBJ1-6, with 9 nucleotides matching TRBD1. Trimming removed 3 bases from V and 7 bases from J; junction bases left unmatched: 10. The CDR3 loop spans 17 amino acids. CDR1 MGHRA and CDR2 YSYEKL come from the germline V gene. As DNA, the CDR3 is TGCGCCAGCAGCCAGAATGAACAGGGGGCGGGGAATTCACCCCTCCACTTT. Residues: CASSQNEQGAGNSPLHF.

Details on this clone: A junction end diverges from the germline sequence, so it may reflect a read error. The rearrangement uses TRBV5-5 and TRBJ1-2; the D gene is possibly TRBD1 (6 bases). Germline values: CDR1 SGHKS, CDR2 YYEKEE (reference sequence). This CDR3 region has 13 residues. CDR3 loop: CARSLGGGDGYTF. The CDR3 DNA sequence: TGTGCCCGCAGCTTGGGAGGGGGGGATGGCTACACCTTC.

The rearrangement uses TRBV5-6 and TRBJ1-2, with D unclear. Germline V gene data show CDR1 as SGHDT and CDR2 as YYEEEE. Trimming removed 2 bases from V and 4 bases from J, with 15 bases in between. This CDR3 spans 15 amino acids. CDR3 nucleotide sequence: TGTGCCAGCAGCTTAATCGAAAGGGAGTCCTATGGCTACACCTTC. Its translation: CASSLIERESYGYTF. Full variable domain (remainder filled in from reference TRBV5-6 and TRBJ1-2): DAGVTQSPTHLIKTRGQQVTLRCSPKSGHDTVSWYQQALGQGPQFIFQYYEEEERQRGNFPDRFSGHQFPNYSSELNVNALLLGDSALYLCASSLIERESYGYTFGSGTRLTVV.

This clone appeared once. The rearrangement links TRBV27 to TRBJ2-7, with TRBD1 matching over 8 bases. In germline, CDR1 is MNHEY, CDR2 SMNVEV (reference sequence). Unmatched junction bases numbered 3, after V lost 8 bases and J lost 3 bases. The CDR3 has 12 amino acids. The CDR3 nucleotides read TGTGCCAGCGGAACAGGGGGCTACGAGCAGTACTTC. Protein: CASGTGGYEQYF.

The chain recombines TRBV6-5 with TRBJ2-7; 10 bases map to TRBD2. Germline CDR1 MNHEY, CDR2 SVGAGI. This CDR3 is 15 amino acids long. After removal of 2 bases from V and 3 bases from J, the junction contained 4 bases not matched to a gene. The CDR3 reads CASSYQLAGHYEQYF. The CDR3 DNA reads TGTGCCAGCAGTTACCAACTAGCGGGGCACTACGAGCAGTACTTC.

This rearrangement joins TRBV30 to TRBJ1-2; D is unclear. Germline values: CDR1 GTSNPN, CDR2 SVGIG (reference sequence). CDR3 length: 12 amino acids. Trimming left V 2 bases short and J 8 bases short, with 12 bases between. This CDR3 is CAWSRTVQGYTF. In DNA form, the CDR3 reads TGTGCCTGGAGTAGAACAGTTCAAGGCTACACCTTC.

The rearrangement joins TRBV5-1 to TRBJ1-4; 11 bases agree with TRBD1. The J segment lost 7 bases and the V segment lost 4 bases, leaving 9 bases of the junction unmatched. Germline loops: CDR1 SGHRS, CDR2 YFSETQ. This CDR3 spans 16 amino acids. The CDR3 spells CASSPGQGARREKLFF. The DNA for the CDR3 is TGCGCCAGCAGCCCAGGACAGGGGGCACGTCGTGAAAAACTGTTTTTT.

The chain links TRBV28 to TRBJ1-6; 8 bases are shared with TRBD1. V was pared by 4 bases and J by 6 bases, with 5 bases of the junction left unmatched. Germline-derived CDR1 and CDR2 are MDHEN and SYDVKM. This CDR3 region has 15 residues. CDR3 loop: CASSSGQGGNSPLHF. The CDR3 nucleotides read TGTGCCAGCAGTTCCGGACAGGGTGGTAATTCACCCCTCCACTTT.

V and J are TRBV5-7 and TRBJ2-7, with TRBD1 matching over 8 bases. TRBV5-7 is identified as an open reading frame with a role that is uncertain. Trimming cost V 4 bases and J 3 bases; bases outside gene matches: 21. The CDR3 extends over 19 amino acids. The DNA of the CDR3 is TGTGCCAGCAGCCCCCCGGACCTCGTCGGGGACAGGAACGTCTACGAGCAGTACTTC. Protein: CASSPPDLVGDRNVYEQYF.

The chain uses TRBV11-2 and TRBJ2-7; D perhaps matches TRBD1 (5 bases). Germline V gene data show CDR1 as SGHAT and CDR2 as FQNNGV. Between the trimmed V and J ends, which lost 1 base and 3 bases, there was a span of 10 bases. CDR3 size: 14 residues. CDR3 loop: CASSLAPRDYEQYF. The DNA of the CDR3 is TGTGCCAGCAGCTTAGCACCCAGGGACTACGAGCAGTACTTC.

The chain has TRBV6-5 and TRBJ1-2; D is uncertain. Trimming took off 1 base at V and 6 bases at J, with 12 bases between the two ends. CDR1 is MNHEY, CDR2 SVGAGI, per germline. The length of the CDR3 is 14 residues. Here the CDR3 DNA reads TGTGCCAGCAGTTACTATAACGGGATCGATGGCTACACCTTC. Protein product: CASSYYNGIDGYTF.